The 31 T cell receptor beta chains given below trace back to one sample, sequenced in a study of blood T cell repertoires in COVID-19. The assay was immunoSEQ multiplex PCR, and TCRdb's table has in-frame clones only and misses some. The data show over 45,000 clones, with roughly 87% seen just once and roughly 5.3% held by the top ten. The sequenced material came from peripheral blood. These receptor sequences come from an elderly man in a cohort sampled during active COVID-19.

CDR3 in DNA: TGTGCCAGCAGCTTAGATCAGGGACTAGCCTACAATGAGCAGTTCTTC. It translates to CASSLDQGLAYNEQFF. This rearrangement joins TRBV7-2 to TRBJ2-1; 8 bases are shared with TRBD2. The junction had 4 bases not matched to a gene; V was cut back by 1 base and J by 2 bases. Germline V gene data show CDR1 as SGHTA and CDR2 as FQGNSA. The CDR3 spans 16 residues.

This clone is a singleton in its sample. The rearrangement links TRBV27 to TRBJ1-6; no definite D call. Germline assignment: CDR1 MNHEY and CDR2 SMNVEV (reference sequence). CDR3 length: 16 residues. Between the trimmed V and J ends, which lost 5 bases and 0 bases, there was a span of 11 bases. This chain's CDR3 is CASSPLQSSYNSPLHF. DNA for the CDR3: TGTGCCAGCAGTCCATTACAGAGCTCCTATAATTCACCCCTCCACTTT.

The chain has TRBV30 and TRBJ2-5, with TRBD1 as a possible D gene (5 bases). V lost 2 bases and J 1 base, leaving 11 bases between the germline ends. From germline, CDR1 is GTSNPN and CDR2 SVGIG (reference sequence). The CDR3 loop spans 14 amino acids. Written as DNA, the CDR3 is TGTGCCTGGAGTACTGGTAGGGGCCAAGAGACCCAGTACTTC. The encoded protein is CAWSTGRGQETQYF. The full variable domain, with the rest looked up from reference TRBV30 and TRBJ2-5, is SQTIHQWPATLVQPVGSPLSLECTVEGTSNPNLYWYRQAAGRGLQLLFYSVGIGQISSEVPQNLSASRPQDRQFILSSKKLLLSDSGFYLCAWSTGRGQETQYFGPGTRLLVL.

This chain connects TRBV28 to TRBJ1-5; 8 nucleotides align to TRBD1. The ends lost 6 bases at V and 2 bases at J; junction bases unmatched: 9. The CDR3 covers 16 residues. The germline CDR1 and CDR2 sequences are MDHEN and SYDVKM. CDR3 protein: CASSPSGTGGNQPQHF. CDR3 DNA: TGTGCCAGCAGCCCATCAGGGACAGGAGGCAATCAGCCCCAGCATTTT. Drawing the rest from reference TRBV28 and TRBJ1-5, the complete variable domain is DVKVTQSSRYLVKRTGEKVFLECVQDMDHENMFWYRQDPGLGLRLIYFSYDVKMKEKGDIPEGYSVSREKKERFSLILESASTNQTSMYLCASSPSGTGGNQPQHFGDGTRLSIL.

In this sample, this clone turned up once. Other nucleotide sequences in the sample specify the same CDR3. The V and J genes are TRBV5-1 and TRBJ1-2; maybe TRBD1 (6 bases). V gave up 1 base and J gave up 8 bases, with 9 bases separating them. From germline, CDR1 is SGHRS and CDR2 YFSETQ. The CDR3 covers 12 residues. The CDR3 spells CASSLTGYGYTF. In nucleotides, the CDR3 is TGCGCCAGCAGCTTGACAGGGTACGGCTACACCTTC.

The chain combines TRBV5-8 with TRBJ2-1; 10 bases align to TRBD1. V was pared by 3 bases and J by 7 bases, with 7 bases of the junction left unmatched. Germline V gene data show CDR1 as SGHTS and CDR2 as YDEGEE. CDR3 length equals 15 residues. The CDR3 sequence: CASSWGQGMRNEQFF. The DNA of the CDR3 is TGTGCCAGCAGCTGGGGACAGGGGATGAGAAATGAGCAGTTCTTC.

This clone was counted only a few times. The V call is TRBV7-2, the J call TRBJ2-4; D perhaps matches TRBD1 (5 bases). The CDR3 is made up of 16 amino acids. Trimming took 1 base from V and 0 from J, leaving 10 bases between them. Germline assignment: CDR1 SGHTA and CDR2 FQGNSA. CDR3: CASSLDRLVAKNIQYF. The CDR3, as DNA: TGTGCCAGCAGCTTAGACAGGCTTGTAGCCAAAAACATTCAGTACTTC. The full variable domain, with the rest looked up from reference TRBV7-2 and TRBJ2-4, is GAGVSQSPSNKVTEKGKDVELRCDPISGHTALYWYRQSLGQGLEFLIYFQGNSAPDKSGLPSDRFSAERTGGSVSTLTIQRTQQEDSAVYLCASSLDRLVAKNIQYFGAGTRLSVL.

The rearrangement uses TRBV19 and TRBJ1-2; D is uncertain. The CDR3 is made up of 12 amino acids. With 3 bases removed from V and 2 bases from J, the gap between germline ends came to 4 bases. The germline CDR1 and CDR2 sequences are LNHDA and SQIVND (reference sequence). CDR3 loop: CASSMTNYGYTF. In nucleotides, the CDR3 is TGTGCCAGTAGTATGACAAACTATGGCTACACCTTC.

The DNA for the CDR3 is TGTGCCAGCAGCGCCCAAGGGGGAGCCAAAAACATTCAGTACTTC. Its translation: CASSAQGGAKNIQYF. The V call is TRBV9, the J call TRBJ2-4; maybe TRBD1 (6 bases). CDR1 and CDR2 (germline): SGDLS, YYNGEE. The CDR3 extends over 15 amino acids. V dropped 3 bases and J dropped 0 bases, with 10 bases sitting between them.

This chain connects TRBV4-1 to TRBJ2-7; tentative D call: TRBD2 (5 bases). This CDR3 comprises 16 residues. Trimming took 1 base from V and 0 from J, leaving 13 bases between them. Germline-derived CDR1 and CDR2 are MGHRA and YSYEKL. The CDR3, as DNA: TGCGCCAGCAGCCAAGTCTCGGGGAGAAACTCCTACGAGCAGTACTTC. Amino acids: CASSQVSGRNSYEQYF.

J is TRBJ1-1 and V is TRBV5-4, with TRBD1 as a possible D gene (6 bases). There are 14 residues in the CDR3. V lost 4 bases, J lost 2 bases, and 12 bases lay in between. Germline loops: CDR1 SGHNT, CDR2 YYREEE (reference sequence). The CDR3 loop reads CASSTGQTNTEAFF. In nucleotides, the CDR3 is TGTGCCAGCAGCACGGGACAAACTAACACTGAAGCTTTCTTT.

The chain links TRBV15 to TRBJ2-3; 9 bases are shared with TRBD2. Germline V lookup: CDR1 LNHNV, CDR2 YYDKDF (reference sequence). With V trimmed by 1 base and J by 3 bases, 14 bases remained unmatched. This CDR3 spans 19 amino acids. CDR3 amino acids: CATSRVFGGGASGTDTQYF. CDR3 DNA sequence: TGTGCCACCAGCAGAGTTTTCGGCGGGGGGGCGAGCGGGACAGATACGCAGTATTTT.

V and J are TRBV2 and TRBJ1-4; D unclear. This CDR3 is 13 amino acids long. V was pared by 7 bases and J by 5 bases, with 11 bases between. Looked up from germline, CDR1 is SNHLY and CDR2 is FYNNEI. This chain's CDR3 is CASNTVKNEKLFF. The CDR3 DNA reads TGTGCCAGCAACACAGTGAAGAATGAAAAACTGTTTTTT.

This chain connects TRBV30 to TRBJ1-1; D is undetermined. The CDR3 has 13 residues. V lost 3 bases and J 1 base, leaving 9 bases between the germline ends. In germline, CDR1 is GTSNPN, CDR2 SVGIG (reference sequence). CDR3 sequence reads: CAWSVLRNTEAFF. CDR3 DNA: TGTGCCTGGAGCGTTCTCAGGAACACTGAAGCTTTCTTT. Full variable domain (rest looked up from reference TRBV30 and TRBJ1-1): SQTIHQWPATLVQPVGSPLSLECTVEGTSNPNLYWYRQAAGRGLQLLFYSVGIGQISSEVPQNLSASRPQDRQFILSSKKLLLSDSGFYLCAWSVLRNTEAFFGQGTRLTVV.

The sample holds one count of this clone. This chain links TRBV5-1 with TRBJ1-5, with 9 bases matching TRBD1. CDR1 is SGHRS, CDR2 YFSETQ, per germline. The CDR3 loop spans 15 amino acids. The V segment lost 0 bases and the J segment 7 bases; nucleotides outside the gene matches: 5. The CDR3 is CASSLDGTGIQPQHF. The CDR3, as DNA: TGCGCCAGCAGCTTGGATGGGACAGGGATCCAGCCCCAGCATTTT.

The genes are TRBV10-3 and TRBJ1-6; 8 nucleotides align to TRBD1. V shed 5 bases, J shed 8 bases, and the junction held 11 bases outside the gene matches. Germline V gene sequence: CDR1 ENHRY, CDR2 SYGVKD. The CDR3 contains 16 residues. CDR3 coding DNA: TGTGCCATCAGTCCGGGACAGGAGTCCTTTTATTCACCCCTCCACTTT. Its translation is CAISPGQESFYSPLHF.

The chain joins TRBV6-2 or TRBV6-3 to TRBJ2-3; D unresolved. Per germline, CDR1 MNHEY and CDR2 SVGEGT. Trimming took 5 bases from V and 8 from J, leaving 11 bases between them. This CDR3 has 12 residues. This CDR3 reads CASSDPRSTQYF. The CDR3 DNA follows: TGTGCCAGCAGTGACCCTAGGAGTACGCAGTATTTT.

The J gene is TRBJ1-6, the V gene TRBV9, with D unresolved. Germline-derived CDR1 and CDR2 are SGDLS and YYNGEE. V was clipped by 4 bases and J by 4 bases, with 15 bases between them. The CDR3 consists of 16 residues. The CDR3 sequence is CASSPTGELYNSPLHF. DNA of the CDR3: TGTGCCAGCAGCCCGACCGGGGAGTTATATAATTCACCCCTCCACTTT.

V usage is TRBV20-1 and J usage is TRBJ2-1; 14 bases agree with TRBD2. V lost 3 bases, J lost 9 bases, and 4 bases stayed unmatched. Per the germline V gene, CDR1 is DFQATT and CDR2 is SNEGSKA (reference sequence). The CDR3 runs to 14 residues. CDR3 coding DNA: TGCAGTGCTAGTCCCGGGACTAGCGGGGGTGAGCAGTTCTTC. Encoded protein: CSASPGTSGGEQFF.

This clone has just one count. The chain joins TRBV10-3 to TRBJ1-4, with a weak D call TRBD1 (5 bases). The V end lost 2 bases, the J end lost 1 base, and 5 bases lay between the germline ends. Germline lookup yields CDR1 ENHRY and CDR2 SYGVKD. This CDR3 is 14 amino acids long. Written as DNA, the CDR3 is TGTGCCATCAGTGAGACAGGAACTAATGAAAAACTGTTTTTT. This encodes CAISETGTNEKLFF.

The table lists this clone with a count of one. The chain links TRBV24-1 to TRBJ1-1; D gene uncertain. CDR3 size: 14 residues. V was shortened by 0 bases and J by 3 bases, with 7 bases between the two germline ends. CDR1 and CDR2 from the germline V gene are KGHDR and SFDVKD. The CDR3 protein is CATSDLPGDTEAFF. CDR3 coding DNA: TGTGCCACCAGTGATTTGCCCGGTGACACTGAAGCTTTCTTT.

The gene calls are TRBV15 and TRBJ1-5; 8 bases are shared with TRBD1. Per germline, CDR1 LNHNV and CDR2 YYDKDF (reference sequence). The CDR3 runs 14 residues. V trimming: 0 bases; J trimming: 6 bases; junction bases outside the gene matches: 1. CDR3 sequence: CATSRDRGLQPQHF. As DNA, the CDR3 is TGTGCCACCAGCAGAGACAGGGGGCTTCAGCCCCAGCATTTT. The variable domain in full, completed from reference TRBV15 and TRBJ1-5, reads DAMVIQNPRYQVTQFGKPVTLSCSQTLNHNVMYWYQQKSSQAPKLLFHYYDKDFNNEADTPDNFQSRRPNTSFCFLDIRSPGLGDTAMYLCATSRDRGLQPQHFGDGTRLSIL.

The chain combines TRBV29-1 with TRBJ1-2, with 10 bases fitting TRBD1. Germline-derived CDR1 and CDR2 are SQVTM and ANQGSEA. The CDR3 covers 14 residues. The ends lost 7 bases at V and 4 bases at J; junction bases unmatched: 9. CDR3 sequence: CSAGTGDHGYGYTF. In DNA form, the CDR3 reads TGCAGCGCCGGGACAGGGGATCACGGCTATGGCTACACCTTC.

The gene calls are TRBV12-3 or TRBV12-4 and TRBJ1-2, with D hard to call. The CDR3 extends over 12 amino acids. Trimming cost V 2 bases and J 4 bases, with 5 bases left between them. The CDR3 nucleotides are TGTGCCAGCAGTTTATCCAGCTATGGCTACACCTTC. Its translation is CASSLSSYGYTF.

V gene TRBV12-3 or TRBV12-4 combines with J gene TRBJ1-1; 8 nucleotides agree with TRBD1. CDR3 length equals 12 residues. V trimming: 9 bases; J trimming: 10 bases; junction bases outside the gene matches: 10. CDR3 sequence: CASRQGLGGAFF. The CDR3 DNA is TGTGCCAGTCGACAGGGGCTCGGTGGAGCTTTCTTT.

The chain combines TRBV4-1 with TRBJ2-2; 8 bases map to TRBD2. J lost 7 bases, V lost 0 bases, and 10 bases had no gene match. Germline V lookup: CDR1 MGHRA, CDR2 YSYEKL. This CDR3 spans 17 amino acids. The CDR3 DNA reads TGCGCCAGCAGCCAAGATACTACCAGCGGGGGTCACGGGGAGCTGTTTTTT. Encoded protein: CASSQDTTSGGHGELFF.

The gene calls are TRBV6-5 and TRBJ2-2; possible D gene TRBD2, 6 bases. This CDR3 comprises 14 residues. Germline values: CDR1 MNHEY, CDR2 SVGAGI. The V end was cut by 5 bases, the J end by 3 bases, with 10 bases between. Here the CDR3 DNA reads TGTGCCAGCAGTACCGGGAGCGACACCGGGGAGCTGTTTTTT. This codes for CASSTGSDTGELFF.

This chain connects TRBV5-8 to TRBJ1-6; 8 positions agree with TRBD1. Germline values: CDR1 SGHTS, CDR2 YDEGEE. This CDR3 region has 14 residues. Trimming at V came to 4 bases and at J to 9 bases, leaving 6 bases not matched to a gene. The DNA of the CDR3 is TGTGCCAGCAGCCCGGGACAGGCGAGTTCACCCCTCCACTTT. Translated: CASSPGQASSPLHF. The full variable domain, rest sourced from reference TRBV5-8 and TRBJ1-6, is EAGVTQSPTHLIKTRGQQATLRCSPISGHTSVYWYQQALGLGLQFLLWYDEGEERNRGNFPPRFSGRQFPNYSSELNVNALELEDSALYLCASSPGQASSPLHFGNGTRLTVT.

The genes are TRBV6-5 and TRBJ1-2, with 12 nucleotides matching TRBD1. The CDR3 consists of 15 residues. From germline, CDR1 is MNHEY and CDR2 SVGAGI. The junction had 8 bases not matched to a gene; V was cut back by 6 bases and J by 6 bases. As DNA, the CDR3 is TGTGCCAGCAGCCGTCCCGGGACAGGGGGCAATGGCTACACCTTC. Encoded protein: CASSRPGTGGNGYTF.

The chain joins TRBV9 to TRBJ2-7, with 7 bases matching TRBD1. The CDR3 runs to 15 residues. In germline, CDR1 is SGDLS, CDR2 YYNGEE. V lost 1 base and J lost 2; bases outside the gene matches: 6. CDR3 DNA sequence: TGTGCCAGCAGCGTAATCGGGACAGCCACCTACGAGCAGTACTTC. Protein: CASSVIGTATYEQYF.

The gene calls are TRBV5-4 and TRBJ1-6, with TRBD1 identical over 10 bases. V lost 3 bases, J lost 13 bases, and 13 bases stayed unmatched. The CDR3 is made up of 16 amino acids. Germline V gives CDR1 SGHNT, CDR2 YYREEE (reference sequence). The CDR3 DNA reads as TGTGCCAGCAGCTCTAAATTTGGGACAGGGGAATCCCCCCTCCACTTT. Translated: CASSSKFGTGESPLHF.